Below, 22 T cell receptor beta chains from the same sample are listed, as sequenced in a study of CD8 T cells in Susac syndrome. A quantity of about 0.45 to 1 ug RNA underwent reverse transcription using random hexamers. TCRdb processed the immunoSEQ multiplex PCR reads anew with MiXCR; each CDR3 protein has one entry. The table has approximately 190,000 distinct CDR3 sequences, just under 95% seen once. The sequencing input was CD8+ T cells from PBMCs. The receptors stem from a human donor with Susac syndrome.

The chain combines TRBV9 with TRBJ2-7; D remains unclear. CDR1 and CDR2 from the germline V gene are SGDLS and YYNGEE. V was pared by 0 bases and J by 0 bases, with 7 bases between. The CDR3 length is 14 residues. CDR3 sequence reads: CASSVDESSYEQYF. In DNA, the CDR3 is TGTGCCAGCAGCGTAGACGAGAGCTCCTACGAGCAGTACTTC.

The chain couples TRBV5-6 to TRBJ2-5; D may match TRBD1 or TRBD2 (6 bases each). Germline V gene data show CDR1 as SGHDT and CDR2 as YYEEEE. V was shortened by 5 bases and J by 3 bases, with 14 bases between the two germline ends. This CDR3 is built from 14 residues. CDR3 nucleotide sequence: TGTGCCAGCAGTCTGAGGGGGGACGAAGAGACCCAGTACTTC. This gives the protein CASSLRGDEETQYF. The whole variable domain, filled in from reference TRBV5-6 and TRBJ2-5, reads DAGVTQSPTHLIKTRGQQVTLRCSPKSGHDTVSWYQQALGQGPQFIFQYYEEEERQRGNFPDRFSGHQFPNYSSELNVNALLLGDSALYLCASSLRGDEETQYFGPGTRLLVL.

Written as DNA, the CDR3 is TGTGCCAGCAGCCAAACCGGACAGGGCTACGAGCAGTACTTC. Residues: CASSQTGQGYEQYF. The chain carries TRBV16 and TRBJ2-7, with TRBD1 matching over 8 bases. This CDR3 spans 14 amino acids. Germline CDR1 and CDR2: KGHSY and FQNENV. V was clipped by 2 bases and J by 3 bases; unmatched bases: 3.

The chain joins TRBV4-1 to TRBJ2-1; 8 bases map to TRBD2. J lost 9 bases, V lost 4 bases, and 5 bases had no gene match. This CDR3 region has 13 residues. The V gene's germline CDR1 is MGHRA and CDR2 YSYEKL. CDR3 in DNA: TGCGCCAGCAGCCTAGATCGGGAGGGTGAGCAGTTCTTC. Translation: CASSLDREGEQFF.

In this sample, this clonotype turned up once. This CDR3 reads CASTRGLVEYQETQYF. The CDR3, as DNA: TGCGCCAGCACACGGGGATTAGTGGAGTACCAAGAGACCCAGTACTTC. The chain is built from TRBV5-1 and TRBJ2-5; D is possibly TRBD2 (5 bases). The CDR3 spans 16 residues. The germline V gene has CDR1 SGHRS and CDR2 YFSETQ. V lost 6 bases and J lost 0, with 18 bases in between. Complete variable domain (other parts from reference TRBV5-1 and TRBJ2-5): KAGVTQTPRYLIKTRGQQVTLSCSPISGHRSVSWYQQTPGQGLQFLFEYFSETQRNKGNFPGRFSGRQFSNSRSEMNVSTLELGDSALYLCASTRGLVEYQETQYFGPGTRLLVL.

The V and J genes are TRBV7-9 and TRBJ1-1; weak D call: TRBD1 (6 bases). The CDR3 contains 14 residues. V lost 4 bases and J 4 bases, leaving 13 bases between the germline ends. CDR1 SEHNR and CDR2 FQNEAQ come from the germline V gene (reference sequence). CDR3 sequence reads: CASSSTGIGTEAFF. CDR3 nucleotides: TGTGCCAGCAGCTCCACAGGGATAGGCACTGAAGCTTTCTTT.

There are a few counts of this clonotype. This sequence joins TRBV6-5 and TRBJ2-7; 12 bases line up with TRBD2. Germline CDR1 and CDR2: MNHEY and SVGAGI. J was trimmed by 4 bases and V by 4 bases; bases with no gene match: 5. The CDR3 totals 15 residues. The CDR3 spells CASSFGLAGLYEQYF. In DNA, the CDR3 is TGTGCCAGCAGTTTCGGACTAGCGGGGTTATACGAGCAGTACTTC.

The chain's CDR3 is CASSPERPGYSGANVLTF. In DNA form, the CDR3 reads TGTGCCAGCAGTCCCGAGCGGCCAGGGTATTCTGGGGCCAACGTCCTGACTTTC. The gene calls are TRBV27 and TRBJ2-6, with D possibly being TRBD1 or TRBD2 (5 bases each). The CDR3 length is 18 residues. V was trimmed by 5 bases and J by 1 base, leaving 18 bases between them. Germline V lookup: CDR1 MNHEY, CDR2 SMNVEV (reference sequence).

The V gene is TRBV30, the J gene TRBJ2-1; D is uncertain. V was trimmed by 3 bases and J by 9 bases, leaving 12 bases between them. The CDR3 is made up of 12 amino acids. Germline CDR1 reads GTSNPN; CDR2 reads SVGIG (reference sequence). CDR3 amino acids: CAWSSSVAEQFF. The CDR3 region has the DNA TGTGCCTGGAGCTCCTCGGTGGCTGAGCAGTTCTTC.

The chain recombines TRBV9 with TRBJ2-3; no reliable D call. The CDR3 has 11 residues. Trimming took off 4 bases at V and 5 bases at J, with 5 bases between the two ends. The germline V gene has CDR1 SGDLS and CDR2 YYNGEE. DNA of the CDR3: TGTGCCAGCAGCCGGGTAGATACGCAGTATTTT. Translated, it gives CASSRVDTQYF.

The CDR3 loop is CASSQRFHTEAFF. The DNA of the CDR3 is TGTGCCAGCAGCCAAAGGTTTCACACTGAAGCTTTCTTT. This chain links TRBV6-5 with TRBJ1-1, with D hard to call. Between the trimmed V and J ends, which lost 6 bases and 3 bases, there was a span of 11 bases. The CDR3 contains 13 residues. The germline CDR1 and CDR2 sequences are MNHEY and SVGAGI.

CDR3 sequence: CASSLDSPEAFF. The CDR3 coding sequence is TGTGCCAGCAGCTTGGACAGTCCTGAAGCTTTCTTT. The chain employs TRBV11-2 and TRBJ1-1, with a possible D match to TRBD1 (6 bases). The CDR3 covers 12 residues. The germline CDR1 and CDR2 sequences are SGHAT and FQNNGV. Trimming left V 3 bases short and J 6 bases short, with 8 bases between.

The J gene is TRBJ2-3, the V gene TRBV13; D remains ambiguous. The CDR3 spans 14 residues. V lost 3 bases to trimming and J lost 2 bases, with 9 bases between them. Germline V gives CDR1 PRHDT, CDR2 FYEKMQ (reference sequence). The CDR3 sequence: CASSFFKLTDTQYF. In DNA, the CDR3 is TGTGCCAGCAGCTTTTTCAAACTCACAGATACGCAGTATTTT.

In the case of this clonotype: The junction does not match germline at one end; this may be a read error. The chain employs TRBV7-7 and TRBJ2-1; D perhaps matches TRBD2 (6 bases). CDR3 length equals 15 residues. CDR1 SSHAT and CDR2 FNYEAQ come from the germline V gene (reference sequence). The CDR3: CASSPAAGSYNEQFF. As DNA, the CDR3 is TGTGCTAGCAGCCCCGCAGCGGGTTCCTACAATGAGCAGTTCTTC.

This clonotype was recorded once. This rearrangement joins TRBV3-1 to TRBJ1-2; D may be TRBD1 (5 bases). The V end was cut by 4 bases, the J end by 2 bases, with 17 bases between. CDR1 and CDR2 (germline): LGHDT, YNNKEL (reference sequence). The CDR3 extends over 16 amino acids. The CDR3 loop reads CASSPQETETNYGYTF. The CDR3 nucleotides read TGTGCCAGCAGCCCACAGGAGACCGAAACCAACTATGGCTACACCTTC.

V usage is TRBV5-4 and J usage is TRBJ2-6; 12 bases line up with TRBD2. This CDR3 is built from 15 residues. Germline-derived CDR1 and CDR2 are SGHNT and YYREEE (reference sequence). With V trimmed by 8 bases and J by 2 bases, 2 bases remained unmatched. The chain's CDR3 is CASRLAGAGANVLTF. In DNA, the CDR3 is TGTGCCAGTAGACTAGCGGGAGCTGGGGCCAACGTCCTGACTTTC.

The rearrangement links TRBV2 to TRBJ2-3, with a tentative D call TRBD1 (5 bases). There are 13 residues in the CDR3. CDR1 and CDR2 (germline): SNHLY, FYNNEI. V was shortened by 5 bases and J by 3 bases, with 9 bases between the two germline ends. The CDR3 is CASSRTFTDTQYF. The CDR3, as DNA: TGTGCCAGCAGTAGGACATTTACAGATACGCAGTATTTT.

The gene calls are TRBV4-1 and TRBJ2-7; 11 bases map to TRBD2. The CDR3 has 15 amino acids. V shed 0 bases and J 6 bases; nucleotides not matched to a gene: 4. Germline V gene sequence: CDR1 MGHRA, CDR2 YSYEKL. In DNA, the CDR3 is TGCGCCAGCAGCCAAGATAGCGGGAGGGCCCGCGAGCAGTACTTC. It specifies CASSQDSGRAREQYF.

The rearrangement uses TRBV13 and TRBJ2-4; D assignment may be TRBD1 or TRBD2 (5 bases each). V shed 5 bases and J shed 1 base, with 12 bases lying between them. Germline CDR1 PRHDT, CDR2 FYEKMQ (reference sequence). The CDR3 covers 15 residues. CDR3 protein: CASSTRGHAKNIQYF. In DNA, the CDR3 is TGTGCCAGCAGCACCCGGGGCCACGCCAAAAACATTCAGTACTTC.

This chain links TRBV6-5 with TRBJ2-5, with 11 bases lining up with TRBD2. Germline V gene data show CDR1 as MNHEY and CDR2 as SVGAGI. V lost 0 bases to trimming and J lost 0 bases; unmatched junction nucleotides: 9. The CDR3 covers 19 residues. Here the CDR3 DNA reads TGTGCCAGCAGTTACTCGACGGCTAGCGGGGGGATTAACCAAGAGACCCAGTACTTC. Its translation is CASSYSTASGGINQETQYF.

The V call is TRBV2, the J call TRBJ2-2; D is undetermined. Trimming cost V 0 bases and J 5 bases, with 13 bases left between them. Per the germline V gene, CDR1 is SNHLY and CDR2 is FYNNEI. The CDR3 loop spans 16 amino acids. This CDR3 is CASSEAADRTTGELFF. The CDR3 nucleotides read TGTGCCAGCAGTGAAGCGGCAGACCGAACAACCGGGGAGCTGTTTTTT.

The gene calls are TRBV20-1 and TRBJ2-7; D is perhaps TRBD1 (5 bases). The germline CDR1 and CDR2 sequences are DFQATT and SNEGSKA (reference sequence). Trimming cost V 1 base and J 0 bases, with 10 bases left between them. The CDR3 runs 14 residues. The DNA of the CDR3 is TGCAGTGCTAGAGGGACACTGAGCTCCTACGAGCAGTACTTC. It yields the protein CSARGTLSSYEQYF.